The 19 T cell receptor beta chains below were found in one sample sequenced in a study of T cell responses to AZD1222 COVID-19 vaccine. Here immunoSEQ multiplex PCR was the method, and the copy in TCRdb shows in-frame clones only, minus some. Of around 53,000 clones in the sample, approximately 85% are singletons; the top ten hold roughly 19%. This material consisted of peripheral blood, taken on day 0 of MenACWY control vaccination. These receptors all stem from an adult in good health.

The rearrangement joins TRBV7-9 to TRBJ1-2, with TRBD1 matching 7 bases. Per the germline V gene, CDR1 is SEHNR and CDR2 is FQNEAQ (reference sequence). The trim removed 5 bases at V and 13 bases at J, leaving 13 bases unmatched. The CDR3 extends over 13 amino acids. The CDR3 is CASSTRDSPRCTF. The CDR3 DNA reads as TGTGCCAGCAGCACCAGGGACAGCCCGAGGTGCACCTTC. The variable domain in full, with the rest retrieved from reference TRBV7-9 and TRBJ1-2, is DTGVSQNPRHKITKRGQNVTFRCDPISEHNRLYWYRQTLGQGPEFLTYFQNEAQLEKSRLLSDRFSAERPKGSFSTLEIQRTEQGDSAMYLCASSTRDSPRCTFGSGTRLTVV.

The chain carries TRBV6-5 and TRBJ1-6; 9 bases are shared with TRBD1. Germline values: CDR1 MNHEY, CDR2 SVGAGI. The CDR3 consists of 14 residues. V was clipped by 6 bases and J by 8 bases; unmatched bases: 5. CDR3 bases: TGTGCCAGCAGGCAACAGGGGGCGCATTCACCCCTCCACTTT. It yields the protein CASRQQGAHSPLHF.

This chain joins TRBV7-2 and TRBJ2-6; either TRBD1 or TRBD2 may fit D (5 bases each). Trimming left V 8 bases short and J 2 bases short, with 10 bases between. The CDR3 loop spans 14 amino acids. CDR1 is SGHTA, CDR2 FQGNSA, per germline. CDR3 nucleotide sequence: TGTGCCAGCTGCCAGGGAGCTGGGGCCAACGTCCTGACTTTC. This codes for CASCQGAGANVLTF.

The rearrangement joins TRBV30 to TRBJ1-3, with D perhaps matching TRBD1 (6 bases). Trimming left V 0 bases short and J 2 bases short, with 8 bases between. The V gene's germline CDR1 is GTSNPN and CDR2 SVGIG (reference sequence). CDR3 length: 14 residues. Written as DNA, the CDR3 is TGTGCCTGGAGTGTTTGGGGGCCTGGAAACACCATATATTTT. It codes for CAWSVWGPGNTIYF.

This chain joins TRBV30 and TRBJ1-3; D is undetermined. Germline loops: CDR1 GTSNPN, CDR2 SVGIG (reference sequence). The length of the CDR3 is 14 residues. V lost 2 bases and J 2 bases, leaving 10 bases between the germline ends. CDR3 nucleotide sequence: TGTGCCTGGAGTTTTGGGTCGCCTGGAAACACCATATATTTT. It translates to CAWSFGSPGNTIYF.

A few counts support this clone. This rearrangement joins TRBV13 to TRBJ2-7; 11 nucleotides agree with TRBD1. V lost 3 bases, J lost 2 bases, and 0 bases stayed unmatched. This CDR3 spans 14 amino acids. Germline-derived CDR1 and CDR2 are PRHDT and FYEKMQ (reference sequence). DNA for the CDR3: TGTGCCAGCAGCTTGGGACAGGGGGCCTACGAGCAGTACTTC. It yields the protein CASSLGQGAYEQYF.

V and J are TRBV11-2 and TRBJ1-2; D gene ambiguous. The CDR3 spans 13 residues. Germline-derived CDR1 and CDR2 are SGHAT and FQNNGV. Trimming took off 4 bases at V and 7 bases at J, with 13 bases between the two ends. CDR3 bases: TGTGCCAGCAGCTACGACCTGCGGGGTGGCTACACCTTC. Its translation: CASSYDLRGGYTF.

V and J are TRBV28 and TRBJ2-7; possibly TRBD2 for D (6 bases). Between the trimmed V and J ends, which lost 2 bases and 0 bases, there was a span of 11 bases. The CDR3 is 15 amino acids. Germline lookup yields CDR1 MDHEN and CDR2 SYDVKM. The CDR3 coding sequence is TGTGCCAGCAGTTTACGGGGGACGGGCTCCTACGAGCAGTACTTC. It translates to CASSLRGTGSYEQYF.

The CDR3 coding sequence is TGCAGTGCTCGTGACGAGAAGGATTATGGCTACACCTTC. It encodes CSARDEKDYGYTF. The rearrangement joins TRBV20-1 to TRBJ1-2; no reliable D call. Deletions cut 5 bases from V and 5 bases from J, with 15 bases between. Germline V gives CDR1 DFQATT, CDR2 SNEGSKA (reference sequence). CDR3 length: 13 residues.

The chain combines TRBV5-1 with TRBJ2-2; 9 bases agree with TRBD2. Germline values: CDR1 SGHRS, CDR2 YFSETQ. After removal of 0 bases from V and 5 bases from J, the junction contained 14 bases not matched to a gene. The CDR3 length is 19 residues. CDR3: CASSLEQARLAAITGELFF. CDR3 nucleotides: TGCGCCAGCAGCTTGGAACAAGCGCGACTAGCGGCAATAACCGGGGAGCTGTTTTTT. Based on the CDR3 plus reference TRBV5-1 and TRBJ2-2, the full variable domain is KAGVTQTPRYLIKTRGQQVTLSCSPISGHRSVSWYQQTPGQGLQFLFEYFSETQRNKGNFPGRFSGRQFSNSRSEMNVSTLELGDSALYLCASSLEQARLAAITGELFFGEGSRLTVL.

The chain employs TRBV28 and TRBJ1-4; perhaps TRBD1 as D (5 bases). V lost 6 bases and J 8 bases, leaving 13 bases between the germline ends. The germline CDR1 and CDR2 sequences are MDHEN and SYDVKM. The CDR3 length is 13 residues. CDR3 bases: TGTGCCAGCAGGCGTACAGGAAGCGAAAAACTGTTTTTT. Translating it yields CASRRTGSEKLFF.

This chain joins TRBV19 and TRBJ2-3; D is possibly TRBD2 (6 bases). CDR1 and CDR2 from the germline V gene are LNHDA and SQIVND (reference sequence). The length of the CDR3 is 15 residues. Trimming left V 1 base short and J 1 base short, with 9 bases between. CDR3 protein: CASSIGPSGTDTQYF. In DNA, the CDR3 is TGTGCCAGTAGTATAGGCCCTAGCGGCACAGATACGCAGTATTTT.

This clone was counted a few times. V is TRBV30 and J is TRBJ2-7, with TRBD1 matching over 10 bases. CDR3 size: 14 residues. The junction had 5 bases not matched to a gene; V was cut back by 3 bases and J by 3 bases. Germline V gives CDR1 GTSNPN, CDR2 SVGIG (reference sequence). CDR3 sequence: CAWRTGGGIYEQYF. The CDR3 DNA sequence: TGTGCCTGGAGGACAGGGGGCGGAATCTACGAGCAGTACTTC.

This rearrangement joins TRBV9 to TRBJ2-2; 8 nucleotides align to TRBD1. CDR1 and CDR2 (germline): SGDLS, YYNGEE. CDR3 length: 17 residues. V was pared by 0 bases and J by 1 base, with 5 bases of the junction left unmatched. Here the CDR3 reads CASSVVWTGMNTGELFF. Here the CDR3 DNA reads TGTGCCAGCAGCGTAGTATGGACAGGGATGAACACCGGGGAGCTGTTTTTT.

The genes are TRBV19 and TRBJ2-2, with TRBD1 matching over 7 bases. The CDR3 length is 14 residues. The V segment lost 10 bases and the J segment 6 bases; nucleotides outside the gene matches: 11. Germline CDR1 LNHDA, CDR2 SQIVND (reference sequence). CDR3: CAISGGLGPGELFF. CDR3 sequence (DNA): TGTGCCATATCAGGGGGTTTGGGCCCCGGGGAGCTGTTTTTT.

The chain uses TRBV11-3 and TRBJ2-1, with 14 bases that match TRBD2. The CDR3 loop spans 17 amino acids. V was clipped by 4 bases and J by 3 bases; unmatched bases: 5. Germline CDR1 and CDR2: SGHNT and YENEEA. CDR3 loop: CASSSGTSGRLYNEQFF. CDR3 DNA sequence: TGTGCCAGCAGCTCCGGGACTAGCGGGAGACTCTACAATGAGCAGTTCTTC.

This clone was observed a handful of times. This sequence joins TRBV6-5 and TRBJ2-3; D uncertain. The CDR3 has 15 amino acids. The V and J ends lost 0 bases and 0 bases respectively, with 7 bases between them. Germline V gene sequence: CDR1 MNHEY, CDR2 SVGAGI. The CDR3 DNA is TGTGCCAGCAGTTACTCCTCCCCCAGCACAGATACGCAGTATTTT. Amino acid sequence: CASSYSSPSTDTQYF.

There are a few counts of this clone. V and J are TRBV18 and TRBJ1-5, with 11 positions matching TRBD1. Per germline, CDR1 KGHSH and CDR2 LQKENI. The junction had 4 bases not matched to a gene; V was cut back by 5 bases and J by 7 bases. CDR3 size: 14 residues. In DNA, the CDR3 is TGTGCCAGCTCAACGGACAGGGGGCAGCAGCCCCAGCATTTT. Translating gives CASSTDRGQQPQHF.

The chain combines TRBV20-1 with TRBJ2-7, with D tentatively TRBD2 (6 bases). Trimming shortened V by 3 bases and J by 0 bases, and 21 bases separated the two germline ends. This CDR3 is 17 amino acids long. The germline gives CDR1 DFQATT, CDR2 SNEGSKA (reference sequence). For the CDR3, the DNA is TGCAGTGCTAGTGGCGGGACTGGGCTGGCCAACTCCTACGAGCAGTACTTC. Its protein is CSASGGTGLANSYEQYF.